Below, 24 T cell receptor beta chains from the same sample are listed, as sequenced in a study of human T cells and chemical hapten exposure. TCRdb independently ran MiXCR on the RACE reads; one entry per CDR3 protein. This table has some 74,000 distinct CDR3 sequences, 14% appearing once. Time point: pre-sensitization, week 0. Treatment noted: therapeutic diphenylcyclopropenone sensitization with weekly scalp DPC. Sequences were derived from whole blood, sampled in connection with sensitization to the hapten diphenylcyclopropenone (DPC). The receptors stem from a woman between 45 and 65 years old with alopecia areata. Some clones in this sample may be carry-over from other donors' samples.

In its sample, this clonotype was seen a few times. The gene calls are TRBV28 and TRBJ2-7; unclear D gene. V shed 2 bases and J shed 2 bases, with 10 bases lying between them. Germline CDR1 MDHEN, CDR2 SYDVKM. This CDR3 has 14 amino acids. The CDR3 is CASSLGQRTYEQYF. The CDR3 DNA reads TGTGCCAGCAGTTTAGGGCAGCGTACCTACGAGCAGTACTTC.

CDR3 protein: CASSLDRAGQPQHF. Here the CDR3 DNA reads TGTGCCAGCAGCCTCGACAGGGCCGGTCAGCCCCAGCATTTT. This chain joins TRBV7-2 and TRBJ1-5; 7 bases are a match to TRBD1. The CDR3 runs 14 residues. CDR1 and CDR2 (germline): SGHTA, FQGNSA. After removal of 5 bases from V and 6 bases from J, the junction contained 7 bases not matched to a gene.

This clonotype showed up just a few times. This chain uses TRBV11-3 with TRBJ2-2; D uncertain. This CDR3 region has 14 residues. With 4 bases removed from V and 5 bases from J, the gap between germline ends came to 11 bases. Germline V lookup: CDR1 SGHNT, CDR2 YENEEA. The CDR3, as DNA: TGTGCCAGCAGCTCCCCCCGTGAAACCGGGGAGCTGTTTTTT. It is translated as CASSSPRETGELFF.

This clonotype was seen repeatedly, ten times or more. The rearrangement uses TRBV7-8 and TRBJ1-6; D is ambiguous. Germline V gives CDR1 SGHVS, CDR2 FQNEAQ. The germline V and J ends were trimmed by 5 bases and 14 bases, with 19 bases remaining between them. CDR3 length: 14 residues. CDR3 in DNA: TGTGCCAGCAGCCCCCTGGGATCGGATATGACCCTCCACTTT. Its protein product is CASSPLGSDMTLHF. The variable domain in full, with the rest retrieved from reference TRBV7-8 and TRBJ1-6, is GAGVSQSPRYKVAKRGQDVALRCDPISGHVSLFWYQQALGQGPEFLTYFQNEAQLDKSGLPSDRFFAERPEGSVSTLKIQRTQQEDSAVYLCASSPLGSDMTLHFGNGTRLTVT.

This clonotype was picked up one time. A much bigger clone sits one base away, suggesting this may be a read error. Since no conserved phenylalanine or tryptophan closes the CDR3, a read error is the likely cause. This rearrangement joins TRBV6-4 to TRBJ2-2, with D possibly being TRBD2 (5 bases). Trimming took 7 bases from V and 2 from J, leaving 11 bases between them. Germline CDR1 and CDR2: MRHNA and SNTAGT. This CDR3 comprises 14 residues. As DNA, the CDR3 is TGTGCCAGCACCCGAGAGGGCAACACCGGGGAGCTGTTTCTT. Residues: CASTREGNTGELFL.

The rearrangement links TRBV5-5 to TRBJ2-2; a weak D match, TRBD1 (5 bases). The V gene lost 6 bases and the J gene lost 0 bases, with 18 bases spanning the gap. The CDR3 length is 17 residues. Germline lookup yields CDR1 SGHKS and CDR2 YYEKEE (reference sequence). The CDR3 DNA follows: TGTGCCAGCACCCCAGGGCTGCATTACGCGAACACCGGGGAGCTGTTTTTT. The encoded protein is CASTPGLHYANTGELFF. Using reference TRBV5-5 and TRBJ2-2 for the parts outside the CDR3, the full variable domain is DAGVTQSPTHLIKTRGQQVTLRCSPISGHKSVSWYQQVLGQGPQFIFQYYEKEERGRGNFPDRFSARQFPNYSSELNVNALLLGDSALYLCASTPGLHYANTGELFFGEGSRLTVL.

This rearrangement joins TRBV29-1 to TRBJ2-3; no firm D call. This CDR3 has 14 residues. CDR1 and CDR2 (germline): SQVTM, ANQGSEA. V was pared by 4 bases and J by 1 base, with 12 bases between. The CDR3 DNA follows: TGCAGCGTTGGTCCTCCCTCCGGCACAGATACGCAGTATTTT. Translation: CSVGPPSGTDTQYF.

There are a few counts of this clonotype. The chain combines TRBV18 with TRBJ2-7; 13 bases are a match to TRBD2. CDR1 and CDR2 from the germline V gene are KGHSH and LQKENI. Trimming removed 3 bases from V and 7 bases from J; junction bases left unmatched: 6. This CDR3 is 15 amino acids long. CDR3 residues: CASSPPGLAGDEQYF. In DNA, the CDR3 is TGTGCCAGCTCACCTCCCGGACTAGCGGGAGATGAGCAGTACTTC.

In nucleotides, the CDR3 is TGTGCCAGCAGCCTATTGACAGGGAACTATGGCTACACCTTC. Translation gives CASSLLTGNYGYTF. The chain is built from TRBV14 and TRBJ1-2; TRBD1 matches at 7 bases. This CDR3 contains 14 residues. Germline lookup yields CDR1 SGHDN and CDR2 FVKESK. J lost 2 bases, V lost 4 bases, and 4 bases had no gene match.

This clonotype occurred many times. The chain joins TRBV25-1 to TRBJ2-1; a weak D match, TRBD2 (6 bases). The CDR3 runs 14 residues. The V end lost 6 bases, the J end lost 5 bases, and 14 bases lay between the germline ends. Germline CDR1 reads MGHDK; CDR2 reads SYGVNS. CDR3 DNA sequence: TGTGCCAGCAGCCTGCCGGGACTGAACAATGAGCAGTTCTTC. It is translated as CASSLPGLNNEQFF. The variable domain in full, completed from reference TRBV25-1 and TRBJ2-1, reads EADIYQTPRYLVIGTGKKITLECSQTMGHDKMYWYQQDPGMELHLIHYSYGVNSTEKGDLSSESTVSRIRTEHFPLTLESARPSHTSQYLCASSLPGLNNEQFFGPGTRLTVL.

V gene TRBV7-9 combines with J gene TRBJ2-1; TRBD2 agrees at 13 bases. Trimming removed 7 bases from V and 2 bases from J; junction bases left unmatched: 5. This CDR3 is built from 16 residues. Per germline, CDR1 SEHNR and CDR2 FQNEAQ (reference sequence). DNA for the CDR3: TGTGCCAGCACACCGGGACTAGCGGGACCCTACAATGAGCAGTTCTTC. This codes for CASTPGLAGPYNEQFF.

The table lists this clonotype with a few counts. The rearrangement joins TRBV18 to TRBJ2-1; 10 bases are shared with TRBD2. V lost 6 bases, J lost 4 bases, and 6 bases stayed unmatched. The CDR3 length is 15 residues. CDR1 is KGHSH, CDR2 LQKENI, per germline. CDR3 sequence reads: CASSLTSGDYNEQFF. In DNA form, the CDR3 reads TGTGCCAGCTCTCTAACTAGCGGGGATTACAATGAGCAGTTCTTC.

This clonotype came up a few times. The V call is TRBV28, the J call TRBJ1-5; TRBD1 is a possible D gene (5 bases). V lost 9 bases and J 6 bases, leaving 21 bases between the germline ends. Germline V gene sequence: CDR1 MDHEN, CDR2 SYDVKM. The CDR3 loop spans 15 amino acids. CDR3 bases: TGTGCCAGTCATTCCCCCGGGAAGGGGAGTCAGCCCCAGCATTTT. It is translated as CASHSPGKGSQPQHF.

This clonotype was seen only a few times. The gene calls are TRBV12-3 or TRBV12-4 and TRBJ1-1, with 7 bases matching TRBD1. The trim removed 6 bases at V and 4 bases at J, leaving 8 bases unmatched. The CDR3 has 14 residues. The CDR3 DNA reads TGTGCCAGCAGATACAGGGGCAGCGGCACTGAAGCTTTCTTT. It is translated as CASRYRGSGTEAFF.

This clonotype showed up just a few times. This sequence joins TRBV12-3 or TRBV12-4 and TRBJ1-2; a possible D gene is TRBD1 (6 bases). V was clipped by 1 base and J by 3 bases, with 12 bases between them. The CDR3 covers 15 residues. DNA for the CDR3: TGTGCCAGCAGTTTAGAGTCAGGGGATCACTATGGCTACACCTTC. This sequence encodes CASSLESGDHYGYTF.

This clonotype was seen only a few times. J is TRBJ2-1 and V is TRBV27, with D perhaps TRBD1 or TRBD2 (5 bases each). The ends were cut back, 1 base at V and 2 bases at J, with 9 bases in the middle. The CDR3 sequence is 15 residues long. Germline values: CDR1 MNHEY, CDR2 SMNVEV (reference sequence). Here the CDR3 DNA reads TGTGCCAGCAGTTTATTTGGGGGACCCTACAATGAGCAGTTCTTC. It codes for CASSLFGGPYNEQFF.

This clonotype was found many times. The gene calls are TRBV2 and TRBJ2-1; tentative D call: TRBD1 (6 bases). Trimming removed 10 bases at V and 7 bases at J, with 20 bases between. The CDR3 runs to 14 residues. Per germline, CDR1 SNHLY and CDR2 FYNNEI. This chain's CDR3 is CATRQVIRLNEQFF. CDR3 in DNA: TGTGCCACCCGACAGGTAATCCGCCTTAATGAGCAGTTCTTC.

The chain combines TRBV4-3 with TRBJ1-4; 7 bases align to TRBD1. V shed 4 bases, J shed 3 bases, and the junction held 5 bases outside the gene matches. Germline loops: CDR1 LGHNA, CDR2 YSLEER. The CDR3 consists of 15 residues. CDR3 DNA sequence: TGCGCCAGCAGCCGCGCAACAGGGGCTAATGAAAAACTGTTTTTT. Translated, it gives CASSRATGANEKLFF.

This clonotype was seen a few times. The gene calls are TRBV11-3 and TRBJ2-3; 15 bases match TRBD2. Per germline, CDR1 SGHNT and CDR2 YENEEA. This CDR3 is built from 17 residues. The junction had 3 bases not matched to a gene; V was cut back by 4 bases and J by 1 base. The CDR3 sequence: CASSSRTSGGGTDTQYF. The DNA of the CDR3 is TGTGCCAGCAGCTCAAGGACTAGCGGGGGGGGCACAGATACGCAGTATTTT.

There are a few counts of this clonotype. The CDR3 reads CASSGLTYTDTQYF. CDR3 nucleotides: TGCGCCAGCAGTGGACTAACTTACACAGATACGCAGTATTTT. The chain employs TRBV10-1 and TRBJ2-3, with D possibly TRBD2 on 5 matching bases. The CDR3 has 14 amino acids. Germline values: CDR1 WNHNN, CDR2 SYGVQD (reference sequence). With 4 bases removed from V and 2 bases from J, the gap between germline ends came to 10 bases.

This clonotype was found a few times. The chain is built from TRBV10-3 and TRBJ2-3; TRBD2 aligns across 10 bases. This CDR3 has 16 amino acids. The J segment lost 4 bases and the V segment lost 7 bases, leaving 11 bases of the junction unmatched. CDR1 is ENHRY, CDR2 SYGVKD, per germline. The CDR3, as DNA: TGTGCCATCAACCGAGCGGGAGGGCCTTCGGCAGATACGCAGTATTTT. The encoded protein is CAINRAGGPSADTQYF.

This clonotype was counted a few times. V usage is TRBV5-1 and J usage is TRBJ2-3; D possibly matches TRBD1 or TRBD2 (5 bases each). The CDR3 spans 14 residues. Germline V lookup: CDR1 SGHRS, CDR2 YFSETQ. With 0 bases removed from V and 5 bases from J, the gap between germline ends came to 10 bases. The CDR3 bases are TGCGCCAGCAGCTTGGACGGGGCGATAGATACGCAGTATTTT. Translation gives CASSLDGAIDTQYF. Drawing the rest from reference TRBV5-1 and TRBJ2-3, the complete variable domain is KAGVTQTPRYLIKTRGQQVTLSCSPISGHRSVSWYQQTPGQGLQFLFEYFSETQRNKGNFPGRFSGRQFSNSRSEMNVSTLELGDSALYLCASSLDGAIDTQYFGPGTRLTVL.

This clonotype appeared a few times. The CDR3 DNA is TGTGCCAGCAGCCTAGAGGCCCCCTACGAGCAGTACTTC. Translating it yields CASSLEAPYEQYF. The chain has TRBV7-6 and TRBJ2-7; D remains unclear. Trimming took off 5 bases at V and 2 bases at J, with 10 bases between the two ends. CDR1 and CDR2 (germline): SGHVS, FNYEAQ. CDR3 size: 13 residues. The variable domain in full, completed from reference TRBV7-6 and TRBJ2-7, reads GAGVSQSPRYKVTKRGQDVALRCDPISGHVSLYWYRQALGQGPEFLTYFNYEAQQDKSGLPNDRFSAERPEGSISTLTIQRTEQRDSAMYRCASSLEAPYEQYFGPGTRLTVT.

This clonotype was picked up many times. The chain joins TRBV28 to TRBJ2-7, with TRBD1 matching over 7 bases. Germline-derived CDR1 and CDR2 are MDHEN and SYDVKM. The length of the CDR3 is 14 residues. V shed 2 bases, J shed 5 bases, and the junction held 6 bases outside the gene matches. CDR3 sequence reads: CASSLVDRDHEQYF. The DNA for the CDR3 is TGTGCCAGCAGTTTAGTCGACAGGGACCACGAGCAGTACTTC.